Shown below are 32 T cell receptor beta chains from a single sample sequenced in a study of glioma-infiltrating T cells. Amplification of TCR alpha and beta CDR3 regions from RNA used iRepertoire nested multiplex PCR. Each CDR3 protein gets one entry after TCRdb re-called the multiplex PCR reads with MiXCR. The sample comprises under 130,000 distinct CDR3 sequences, under 30% of which are singletons, and about 40% rests with the top ten. Sequencing was performed on glioma tissue, nonneoplastic brain tissue, or PBMCs (not recorded which). Receptors originate from a human donor with low-grade glioma or glioblastoma, undergoing nonglioma brain surgery, or in good health (not recorded which).

Worth noting for this clonotype: A much more abundant neighbour one base away suggests this may be a read error. The gene calls are TRBV2 and TRBJ2-5, with D maybe TRBD1 (5 bases). The germline V gene has CDR1 SNHLY and CDR2 FYNNEI. The CDR3 is made up of 14 amino acids. The CDR3 DNA follows: TGTCCCAGCAGTGGGGTTAGGGGCGACGAGACCCAGTACTTC. It translates to CPSSGVRGDETQYF.

As regards this clonotype: A much larger clone is a single base away; this may be a read error. The chain is built from TRBV20-1 and TRBJ1-1; perhaps TRBD1 as D (5 bases). The CDR3 runs to 17 residues. Germline V CDR1 and CDR2: DFQATT, SNEGSKA (reference sequence). This CDR3 reads CSASSSGVGRLNIEAFF. The CDR3 region has the DNA TGCAGTGCTAGTTCATCGGGGGTCGGCAGGTTGAACATTGAAGCTTTCTTT.

The table lists this clonotype with many counts. The chain joins TRBV20-1 to TRBJ2-1, with 15 bases that match TRBD2. Germline V gene lookup returns CDR1 DFQATT and CDR2 SNEGSKA (reference sequence). V lost 6 bases to trimming and J lost 6 bases; unmatched junction nucleotides: 12. The CDR3 length is 17 residues. The CDR3 DNA reads TGCAGTGCCGTCGGGACTAGCGGGGGGATTTCGCGCAATGAGCAGTTCTTC. The encoded protein is CSAVGTSGGISRNEQFF.

This clonotype was seen ten or more times. The chain carries TRBV20-1 and TRBJ1-2; D possibly corresponds to TRBD1 (5 bases). The CDR3 is made up of 11 amino acids. V was pared by 8 bases and J by 8 bases, with 15 bases between. The germline gives CDR1 DFQATT, CDR2 SNEGSKA (reference sequence). The CDR3 DNA reads as TGCAGTACCCAATGGGGGGACGGCTACACCTTC. Amino acids: CSTQWGDGYTF.

DNA of the CDR3: TGTGCCTGGAGTGTACTAGGGGGTGGCAATCAGCCCCAGCATTTT. Protein product: CAWSVLGGGNQPQHF. The J gene is TRBJ1-5, the V gene TRBV30; TRBD1 might be the D (6 bases). Germline V gene lookup returns CDR1 GTSNPN and CDR2 SVGIG (reference sequence). This CDR3 region has 15 residues. The V end lost 0 bases, the J end lost 2 bases, and 11 bases lay between the germline ends.

This clonotype was counted between two and nine times. The chain recombines TRBV3-1 with TRBJ1-6; D not resolved. The germline CDR1 and CDR2 sequences are LGHDT and YNNKEL (reference sequence). With 0 bases removed from V and 10 bases from J, the gap between germline ends came to 10 bases. CDR3 length equals 14 residues. Here the CDR3 reads CASSQERLSSPLHF. The CDR3, as DNA: TGTGCCAGCAGCCAAGAAAGGTTGTCCTCACCCCTCCACTTT.

This clonotype was detected a few times. One end of the junction is discordant with germline, which a read error may explain. The chain uses TRBV7-7 and TRBJ2-7; TRBD1 is a possible D gene (6 bases). Per germline, CDR1 SSHAT and CDR2 FNYEAQ (reference sequence). This CDR3 is built from 14 residues. The CDR3 is CASSLSDSSYEQYF. The CDR3 nucleotides read TGTGCTAGCAGCTTATCGGACAGCTCCTACGAGCAGTACTTC. The full variable domain, its missing parts supplied by reference TRBV7-7 and TRBJ2-7, is GAGVSQSPRYKVTKRGQDVTLRCDPISSHATLYWYQQALGQGPEFLTYFNYEAQPDKSGLPSDRFSAERPEGSISTLTIQRTEQRDSAMYRCASSLSDSSYEQYFGPGTRLTVT.

This chain links TRBV12-3 or TRBV12-4 with TRBJ2-1; no reliable D call. The CDR3 extends over 11 amino acids. V shed 5 bases and J shed 9 bases, with 8 bases lying between them. The CDR3 reads CASSTITEQFF. DNA of the CDR3: TGTGCCAGCAGTACGATCACTGAGCAGTTCTTC.

This clonotype was detected a few times. V gene TRBV11-2 combines with J gene TRBJ2-3, with TRBD2 identical over 9 bases. Unmatched junction bases numbered 9, after V lost 3 bases and J lost 5 bases. This CDR3 is 16 amino acids long. The germline CDR1 and CDR2 sequences are SGHAT and FQNNGV. The CDR3 loop is CASSFLRRGGRDTQYF. CDR3 bases: TGTGCCAGCAGCTTCCTCAGGCGGGGGGGCCGAGATACGCAGTATTTT. Using reference TRBV11-2 and TRBJ2-3 for the parts outside the CDR3, the full variable domain is EAGVAQSPRYKIIEKRQSVAFWCNPISGHATLYWYQQILGQGPKLLIQFQNNGVVDDSQLPKDRFSAERLKGVDSTLKIQPAKLEDSAVYLCASSFLRRGGRDTQYFGPGTRLTVL.

As to this clonotype: This may come from a read error, since a much larger clone is one base off. This CDR3 reads CASSPNRAASMGPDTKYF. The CDR3 nucleotides read TGTGCCAGCAGCCCAAATAGGGCGGCTAGCATGGGCCCAGATACGAAGTATTTT. The chain links TRBV6-2 or TRBV6-3 to TRBJ2-3; possible D gene TRBD2, 5 bases. Germline CDR1 is MNHEY and CDR2 is SVGEGT. The CDR3 covers 18 residues.

In its sample, this clonotype was seen many times. The gene calls are TRBV18 and TRBJ2-3; D remains ambiguous. Germline V CDR1 and CDR2: KGHSH, LQKENI. The CDR3 runs 15 residues. With 0 bases removed from V and 2 bases from J, the gap between germline ends came to 9 bases. The CDR3 bases are TGTGCCAGCTCACCACCCTCCAGACCCACAGATACGCAGTATTTT. Residues: CASSPPSRPTDTQYF.

A remark on this clonotype: This could be a read error, since a much larger clone is one nucleotide away. The V gene is TRBV7-2, the J gene TRBJ1-4; 7 nucleotides match TRBD1. V lost 5 bases, J lost 5 bases, and 8 bases stayed unmatched. There are 15 residues in the CDR3. Germline CDR1 and CDR2: SGHTA and FQGNSA. Here the CDR3 reads CASSPRTGGNEKLFF. The DNA of the CDR3 is TGTGCCAGCAGCCCGAGGACAGGAGGAAATGAAAAACTGTTTTTT.

This rearrangement joins TRBV12-3 or TRBV12-4 to TRBJ2-2, with TRBD1 matching over 7 bases. This CDR3 has 16 amino acids. With V trimmed by 5 bases and J by 0 bases, 6 bases remained unmatched. CDR3 loop: CASSADRPTNTGELFF. DNA of the CDR3: TGTGCCAGCAGTGCGGACAGGCCTACGAACACCGGGGAGCTGTTTTTT.

This clonotype was found many times. The chain carries TRBV6-6 and TRBJ2-5, with unresolved D. The CDR3 is made up of 12 amino acids. V was shortened by 2 bases and J by 13 bases, with 14 bases between the two germline ends. Germline CDR1 and CDR2: MNHNY and SVGAGI (reference sequence). This CDR3 reads CASSYTAGPGYF. The DNA of the CDR3 is TGTGCCAGCAGTTACACCGCCGGGCCCGGGTACTTC.

This chain joins TRBV10-3 and TRBJ2-5; tentative D call: TRBD2 (6 bases). The length of the CDR3 is 15 residues. Trimming removed 10 bases from V and 0 bases from J, with 18 bases in between. Germline V CDR1 and CDR2: ENHRY, SYGVKD. The CDR3 loop reads CASTSRETYQETQYF. Written as DNA, the CDR3 is TGTGCCAGCACTTCACGGGAGACGTACCAAGAGACCCAGTACTTC.

The J gene is TRBJ2-3, the V gene TRBV12-5; D remains unclear. The length of the CDR3 is 14 residues. The V gene's germline CDR1 is LGHNT and CDR2 FRNRAP. V lost 8 bases, J lost 2 bases, and 14 bases lay in between. The chain's CDR3 is CASSWWGYTDTQYF. The CDR3 DNA sequence: TGTGCTAGTTCCTGGTGGGGATACACAGATACGCAGTATTTT.

This clonotype was detected ten times or more. The V call is TRBV20-1, the J call TRBJ1-5; 7 bases line up with TRBD1. The CDR3 length is 18 residues. V was clipped by 0 bases and J by 0 bases; unmatched bases: 11. Germline CDR1 and CDR2: DFQATT and SNEGSKA (reference sequence). CDR3 sequence: CSARDPRQGINSNQPQHF. The DNA for the CDR3 is TGCAGTGCTAGAGATCCGCGACAGGGCATTAATAGCAATCAGCCCCAGCATTTT.

V and J are TRBV12-3 or TRBV12-4 and TRBJ2-5; D is uncertain. The V gene lost 2 bases and the J gene lost 2 bases, with 3 bases spanning the gap. The CDR3 length is 12 residues. The CDR3 DNA follows: TGTGCCAGCAGTTTAATTCAAGAGACCCAGTACTTC. Translating gives CASSLIQETQYF.

This clonotype has ten or more counts. The V and J genes are TRBV6-2 or TRBV6-3 and TRBJ2-1, with no clear D. Germline CDR1 and CDR2: MNHEY and SVGEGT. This CDR3 contains 15 residues. The ends were cut back, 2 bases at V and 3 bases at J, with 11 bases in the middle. In DNA form, the CDR3 reads TGTGCCAGCAGTTACAGACGGGCTTACTACAATGAGCAGTTCTTC. Translation: CASSYRRAYYNEQFF.

The chain has TRBV7-8 and TRBJ1-5; TRBD1 might be the D (6 bases). Trimming stripped 2 bases from V and 0 bases from J, with 14 bases between. CDR3 size: 17 residues. Looked up from germline, CDR1 is SGHVS and CDR2 is FQNEAQ. CDR3 in DNA: TGTGCCAGCAGCTTATACTCGGGACAAAATAGCAATCAGCCCCAGCATTTT. Translation: CASSLYSGQNSNQPQHF.

This clonotype was counted at least ten times. This chain joins TRBV7-6 and TRBJ1-1; D is unclear. The germline V and J ends were trimmed by 1 base and 4 bases, with 10 bases remaining between them. The CDR3 is 14 amino acids. Per the germline V gene, CDR1 is SGHVS and CDR2 is FNYEAQ. This CDR3 is CASSLGMYGTEAFF. In DNA form, the CDR3 reads TGTGCCAGCAGCTTAGGGATGTATGGCACTGAAGCTTTCTTT.

This clonotype was counted at least ten times. The CDR3, as DNA: TGTGCCAGTAGTACGGGACGGGCATACAATGAGCAGTTCTTC. Its protein is CASSTGRAYNEQFF. V usage is TRBV28 and J usage is TRBJ2-1; either TRBD1 or TRBD2 may fit D (5 bases each). Per the germline V gene, CDR1 is MDHEN and CDR2 is SYDVKM. This CDR3 is 14 amino acids long. V dropped 9 bases and J dropped 4 bases, with 16 bases sitting between them.

This clonotype has at least ten counts. The chain is built from TRBV4-2 and TRBJ1-5; D call uncertain. Germline lookup yields CDR1 LGHNA and CDR2 YNFKEQ. Trimming removed 3 bases from V and 8 bases from J, with 20 bases in between. The CDR3 covers 16 residues. CDR3 loop: CASSHGGPTGSEPQHF. As DNA, the CDR3 is TGTGCCAGCAGCCACGGAGGGCCCACCGGGTCAGAGCCCCAGCATTTT.

This clonotype appeared many times. The rearrangement uses TRBV25-1 and TRBJ2-5, with 7 bases lining up with TRBD1. The length of the CDR3 is 15 residues. V was clipped by 4 bases and J by 2 bases; unmatched bases: 7. Germline lookup yields CDR1 MGHDK and CDR2 SYGVNS. The CDR3 loop is CASSGQGSVQETQYF. The CDR3 bases are TGTGCCAGCAGTGGACAGGGATCGGTACAAGAGACCCAGTACTTC.

Concerning this clonotype itself: This may be a read error, as it is one base from a much larger clone. The chain is built from TRBV27 and TRBJ2-3; tentatively, D is TRBD2 (7 bases). Germline CDR1 MNHEY, CDR2 SMNVEV (reference sequence). Trimming pared 4 bases from V and 7 bases from J, leaving 21 bases between. The CDR3 length is 16 residues. This CDR3 reads CASSSREGGERNTQYF. For the CDR3, the DNA is TGTGCCAGCAGTTCCCGAGAGGGGGGGGAGCGCAATACGCAGTATTTT.

The sample holds many counts of this clonotype. The chain is built from TRBV6-1 and TRBJ1-2; 8 bases align to TRBD1. The CDR3 is 12 amino acids. Germline V gives CDR1 MNHNS, CDR2 SASEGT. V shed 4 bases, J shed 14 bases, and the junction held 9 bases outside the gene matches. This CDR3 reads CASSAGQGGWTF. CDR3 DNA sequence: TGTGCCAGCAGTGCCGGACAGGGAGGATGGACCTTC.

About this clonotype itself: Being one base from a much bigger clone, this may be a read error. The rearrangement joins TRBV6-1 to TRBJ1-2; tentatively, D is TRBD1 (5 bases). The V and J ends lost 8 bases and 7 bases respectively, with 20 bases between them. In germline, CDR1 is MNHNS, CDR2 SASEGT. CDR3 size: 14 residues. The CDR3 DNA sequence: TGTGCCAGCGACGACAGACCCGACTACTCTGGCTACACCTTC. This codes for CASDDRPDYSGYTF.

A few counts support this clonotype. The gene calls are TRBV11-1 and TRBJ2-3; D ambiguous. Germline loops: CDR1 SGHAT, CDR2 FQDESV (reference sequence). The CDR3 is 14 residues long. The V gene lost 1 base and the J gene lost 6 bases, with 11 bases spanning the gap. The DNA for the CDR3 is TGTGCCAGCAGCTTAGGCGGCTACCTTGATACGCAGTATTTT. It specifies CASSLGGYLDTQYF.

The J gene is TRBJ1-6, the V gene TRBV7-9; the match to TRBD1 covers 11 bases. V shed 5 bases, J shed 9 bases, and the junction held 12 bases outside the gene matches. The germline V gene encodes CDR1 SEHNR and CDR2 FQNEAQ (reference sequence). CDR3 size: 17 residues. The chain's CDR3 is CASSPPGQGDLISPLHF. In nucleotides, the CDR3 is TGTGCCAGCAGCCCACCGGGACAGGGGGACCTCATTTCACCCCTCCACTTT.

The chain uses TRBV11-2 and TRBJ1-3, with no clear D. The CDR3 extends over 13 amino acids. From germline, CDR1 is SGHAT and CDR2 FQNNGV. V was clipped by 3 bases and J by 4 bases, with 7 bases between them. The CDR3 protein is CASSFRTGNTIYF. The CDR3 nucleotides are TGTGCCAGCAGCTTTAGAACGGGAAACACCATATATTTT.

The chain has TRBV7-2 and TRBJ2-3; 7 nucleotides line up with TRBD1. CDR1 is SGHTA and CDR2 is FQGNSA in the germline V gene. V was pared by 1 base and J by 8 bases, with 6 bases of the junction left unmatched. The CDR3 loop spans 14 amino acids. CDR3 bases: TGTGCCAGCAGCTTAGGACAGGGTGTCGCTACGCAGTATTTT. As protein: CASSLGQGVATQYF.

This clonotype has more than one count but fewer than ten. Here the CDR3 reads CASSLAHGGGGYTF. CDR3 sequence (DNA): TGTGCCAGCAGCTTAGCGCACGGGGGTGGTGGCTACACCTTC. This chain links TRBV7-9 with TRBJ1-2, with D tentatively TRBD1 (5 bases). The CDR3 totals 14 residues. Germline V gene sequence: CDR1 SEHNR, CDR2 FQNEAQ (reference sequence). V was shortened by 0 bases and J by 7 bases, with 12 bases between the two germline ends. The variable domain in full, with the rest retrieved from reference TRBV7-9 and TRBJ1-2, is DTGVSQNPRHKITKRGQNVTFRCDPISEHNRLYWYRQTLGQGPEFLTYFQNEAQLEKSRLLSDRFSAERPKGSFSTLEIQRTEQGDSAMYLCASSLAHGGGGYTFGSGTRLTVV.